The present T cell receptor (beta chain) was sequenced within a study of beta chain features in type 1 diabetes. Each of the sorted populations had a purity greater than 95%. Expressed TCRB transcripts were sequenced because the entire RNA isolate underwent reverse transcription. Libraries were prepared by immunoSEQ multiplex PCR; TCRdb keeps only in-frame clonotypes and omits some of them. Among roughly 610,000 clones, 15% to 17% were seen once, and the ten largest hold approximately 0.093%. The specimen was naive CD4+ T cells from blood. The source of this sequence is a man younger than 30 in good health.

The CDR3 bases are TGTGCCAGCAGCTTAGTTGGGGCCGCGGGCAATCAGCCCCAGCATTTT. Encoded protein: CASSLVGAAGNQPQHF. The chain is built from TRBV5-5 and TRBJ1-5; D is possibly TRBD1 (5 bases). The CDR3 is 16 residues long. Per germline, CDR1 SGHKS and CDR2 YYEKEE (reference sequence). The ends were cut back, 2 bases at V and 2 bases at J, with 14 bases in the middle.